This T cell receptor beta chain was captured in a study of regulatory T cells in long-lasting Graves disease. Germline values: CDR1 SGHVS, CDR2 FQNEAQ. This CDR3 has 15 amino acids. V lost 2 bases and J lost 7; bases outside the gene matches: 11. Study results and limitations: Exclusively peripheral blood, rather than thyroid tissue, was studied.

Building of the TCR beta libraries involved iRepertoire HTBI primers and Arm-PCR of CDR3 regions. TCRdb reprocessed the multiplex PCR reads with MiXCR, giving one entry per CDR3 protein. This table has about 460,000 distinct CDR3 sequences, 22% appearing once. Sample time point: persistent/refractory GD, antithyroid drugs over 5 years with positive TRAb. The TCR library was prepared using RNA isolated from PBMCs. Remarks on this clonotype: The antigen is undetermined.

The rearrangement uses TRBV7-8 and TRBJ2-7; the match to TRBD1 covers 7 bases. Sequences were derived from peripheral blood mononuclear cells (PBMCs), sampled when the disease was refractory, from a patient treated with antithyroid drugs. The TCR was taken from a female donor with Graves disease. The CDR3 loop reads CASSLYQGEANEQYF. The CDR3 coding sequence is TGTGCCAGCAGCTTATATCAGGGGGAAGCGAATGAGCAGTACTTC.